This entry lists 21 T cell receptor beta chains sequenced from one sample in a study of CD8 T cells in Susac syndrome. Random hexamers were used to reverse transcribe an amount of roughly 0.45 to 1 ug RNA. Via MiXCR, TCRdb re-called the immunoSEQ multiplex PCR reads, giving one row per CDR3 protein. The sample yields around 120,000 distinct CDR3 sequences, approximately 93% seen once. Sequencing was performed on CD4+ T cells from PBMCs. These receptors were collected from a human donor with multiple sclerosis.

This clonotype came up a few times. The V and J genes are TRBV6-2 or TRBV6-3 and TRBJ2-5; 7 bases are a match to TRBD2. V lost 0 bases and J lost 7; bases outside the gene matches: 5. Germline CDR1 is MNHEY and CDR2 is SVGEGT. The CDR3 extends over 14 amino acids. The CDR3 DNA follows: TGTGCCAGCAGTTACTCGACCGGCGGGGGGACCCAGTACTTC. It specifies CASSYSTGGGTQYF.

This clonotype showed up just once. This chain uses TRBV7-8 with TRBJ1-3; D not certain. Per germline, CDR1 SGHVS and CDR2 FQNEAQ. The CDR3 covers 17 residues. Trimming removed 6 bases at V and 3 bases at J, with 21 bases between. The CDR3 coding sequence is TGTGCCAGCAGTTTCCAGCCAACACCGGGCCATGGAAACACCATATATTTT. Translation: CASSFQPTPGHGNTIYF.

The chain couples TRBV29-1 to TRBJ1-2; TRBD1 is a possible D gene (5 bases). V lost 4 bases and J lost 8, with 11 bases in between. Per germline, CDR1 SQVTM and CDR2 ANQGSEA. The CDR3 sequence is 11 residues long. Written as DNA, the CDR3 is TGCAGCGTTGCCGGGGGTGGCGGCTACACCTTC. This translates into CSVAGGGGYTF.

This rearrangement joins TRBV7-2 to TRBJ1-5; tentatively, D is TRBD1 (6 bases). The CDR3 length is 13 residues. Trimming pared 5 bases from V and 4 bases from J, leaving 9 bases between. CDR1 and CDR2 from the germline V gene are SGHTA and FQGNSA. CDR3 DNA: TGTGCCAGCAGCCGACAGGCTAATCAGCCCCAGCATTTT. The encoded protein is CASSRQANQPQHF. The variable domain in full, with the rest retrieved from reference TRBV7-2 and TRBJ1-5, is GAGVSQSPSNKVTEKGKDVELRCDPISGHTALYWYRQSLGQGLEFLIYFQGNSAPDKSGLPSDRFSAERTGGSVSTLTIQRTQQEDSAVYLCASSRQANQPQHFGDGTRLSIL.

V gene TRBV2 combines with J gene TRBJ1-1, with a possible D match to TRBD1 (5 bases). V was shortened by 5 bases and J by 0 bases, with 13 bases between the two germline ends. Germline V gives CDR1 SNHLY, CDR2 FYNNEI. CDR3 length equals 15 residues. CDR3 DNA: TGTGCCAGCAGTCGGGGACTGTTCATGAACACTGAAGCTTTCTTT. It specifies CASSRGLFMNTEAFF.

V gene TRBV20-1 combines with J gene TRBJ1-5; 8 bases are a match to TRBD1. Trimming at V came to 5 bases and at J to 6 bases, leaving 15 bases not matched to a gene. Germline V CDR1 and CDR2: DFQATT, SNEGSKA (reference sequence). The CDR3 has 16 residues. The CDR3 DNA reads TGCAGTGCTTCCATATCCGGGACAGGTTTGGGTCAGCCCCAGCATTTT. This codes for CSASISGTGLGQPQHF.

V usage is TRBV7-9 and J usage is TRBJ1-1; 7 bases fit TRBD1. The CDR3 is made up of 13 amino acids. The germline gives CDR1 SEHNR, CDR2 FQNEAQ (reference sequence). Trimming cost V 6 bases and J 4 bases; bases outside gene matches: 5. In DNA form, the CDR3 reads TGTGCCAGCAGTTTTGACAGGGCCACTGAAGCTTTCTTT. It yields the protein CASSFDRATEAFF.

V gene TRBV2 combines with J gene TRBJ2-1, with D tentatively TRBD2 (5 bases). The CDR3 totals 15 residues. Germline V CDR1 and CDR2: SNHLY, FYNNEI. V was pared by 8 bases and J by 5 bases, with 19 bases between. The CDR3 nucleotides read TGTGCCAGCCTCTCCGGACTCGGCGACGACAATGAGCAGTTCTTC. Translating gives CASLSGLGDDNEQFF. Full variable domain (outside the CDR3, taken from reference TRBV2 and TRBJ2-1): EPEVTQTPSHQVTQMGQEVILRCVPISNHLYFYWYRQILGQKVEFLVSFYNNEISEKSEIFDDQFSVERPDGSNFTLKIRSTKLEDSAMYFCASLSGLGDDNEQFFGPGTRLTVL.

V usage is TRBV9 and J usage is TRBJ1-2; 9 bases fit TRBD1. The CDR3 contains 16 residues. Germline V gene sequence: CDR1 SGDLS, CDR2 YYNGEE. The junction had 10 bases not matched to a gene; V was cut back by 6 bases and J by 1 base. This CDR3 reads CASTLGRDRVNYGYTF. The CDR3 DNA reads TGTGCCAGCACCCTGGGAAGGGACAGGGTTAACTATGGCTACACCTTC.

V and J are TRBV14 and TRBJ1-2, with no clear D. This CDR3 is built from 13 residues. The V gene lost 1 base and the J gene lost 7 bases, with 10 bases spanning the gap. The germline gives CDR1 SGHDN, CDR2 FVKESK. The CDR3 reads CASSQAGKGGYTF. DNA of the CDR3: TGTGCCAGCAGCCAAGCAGGAAAGGGTGGCTACACCTTC.

The J gene is TRBJ2-3, the V gene TRBV20-1; the match to TRBD2 covers 11 bases. Germline V gives CDR1 DFQATT, CDR2 SNEGSKA (reference sequence). There are 14 residues in the CDR3. J lost 0 bases, V lost 5 bases, and 1 base had no gene match. The CDR3, as DNA: TGCAGTGCTCGACTAGCGGGGAGCACAGATACGCAGTATTTT. Encoded protein: CSARLAGSTDTQYF.

The chain couples TRBV27 to TRBJ2-6; no firm D call. The germline V and J ends were trimmed by 2 bases and 2 bases, with 10 bases remaining between them. This CDR3 is 16 amino acids long. The germline V gene has CDR1 MNHEY and CDR2 SMNVEV (reference sequence). CDR3 bases: TGTGCCAGCAGTTTAACGCGGTTGGCTGGGGCCAACGTCCTGACTTTC. The encoded protein is CASSLTRLAGANVLTF.

The chain combines TRBV7-9 with TRBJ1-2; D is unclear. Germline lookup yields CDR1 SEHNR and CDR2 FQNEAQ (reference sequence). The CDR3 contains 13 residues. V dropped 5 bases and J dropped 8 bases, with 15 bases sitting between them. In DNA, the CDR3 is TGTGCCAGCAGCGAGGACGGGATCGGCGGCTACACCTTC. Translation gives CASSEDGIGGYTF. Together with reference TRBV7-9 and TRBJ1-2, the CDR3 gives the full variable domain: DTGVSQNPRHKITKRGQNVTFRCDPISEHNRLYWYRQTLGQGPEFLTYFQNEAQLEKSRLLSDRFSAERPKGSFSTLEIQRTEQGDSAMYLCASSEDGIGGYTFGSGTRLTVV.

The chain uses TRBV29-1 and TRBJ1-4; 8 positions match TRBD1. Germline loops: CDR1 SQVTM, CDR2 ANQGSEA. This CDR3 has 11 residues. With V trimmed by 6 bases and J by 10 bases, 4 bases remained unmatched. The CDR3 DNA reads TGCAGCGTGGGGACAGGAGGAAAACTGTTTTTT. It specifies CSVGTGGKLFF.

V and J are TRBV7-9 and TRBJ1-1, with no clear D. Germline-derived CDR1 and CDR2 are SEHNR and FQNEAQ (reference sequence). The CDR3 totals 14 residues. Trimming left V 1 base short and J 1 base short, with 7 bases between. The CDR3 reads CASSLEAANTEAFF. The CDR3 DNA reads as TGTGCCAGCAGCTTAGAGGCAGCGAACACTGAAGCTTTCTTT.

This rearrangement joins TRBV7-2 to TRBJ1-2; maybe TRBD1 (6 bases). Germline assignment: CDR1 SGHTA and CDR2 FQGNSA. The germline V and J ends were trimmed by 6 bases and 6 bases, with 14 bases remaining between them. This CDR3 has 13 residues. The chain's CDR3 is CASSSPTGNGYTF. The CDR3 DNA follows: TGTGCCAGCAGTTCTCCCACAGGGAATGGCTACACCTTC.

This clonotype was counted a few times. This rearrangement joins TRBV5-1 to TRBJ1-2, with a weak D call TRBD1 (5 bases). CDR3 length equals 14 residues. Trimming stripped 4 bases from V and 0 bases from J, with 10 bases between. Per germline, CDR1 SGHRS and CDR2 YFSETQ. The CDR3: CASSVGRTNYGYTF. The CDR3 DNA follows: TGCGCCAGCAGCGTGGGACGGACTAACTATGGCTACACCTTC.

V is TRBV20-1 and J is TRBJ2-6; D gene uncertain. V was shortened by 1 base and J by 1 base, with 20 bases between the two germline ends. The germline V gene has CDR1 DFQATT and CDR2 SNEGSKA (reference sequence). The CDR3 runs to 19 residues. The DNA of the CDR3 is TGCAGTGCTAGAGTACCCAGGAAAGAGCTGCGATCTGGGGCCAACGTCCTGACTTTC. Amino acids: CSARVPRKELRSGANVLTF.

The chain joins TRBV2 to TRBJ1-2; D is undetermined. CDR1 and CDR2 (germline): SNHLY, FYNNEI. The CDR3 loop spans 13 amino acids. V lost 3 bases to trimming and J lost 0 bases, with 5 bases between them. The DNA for the CDR3 is TGTGCCAGCAGTGAGTTGCCTAACTATGGCTACACCTTC. Residues: CASSELPNYGYTF.

The V gene is TRBV9, the J gene TRBJ2-2; D is possibly TRBD1 or TRBD2 (5 bases each). Trimming shortened V by 2 bases and J by 4 bases, and 18 bases separated the two germline ends. The CDR3 contains 17 residues. Germline-derived CDR1 and CDR2 are SGDLS and YYNGEE. The CDR3 nucleotides are TGTGCCAGCAGCGTCACTTGGACGGGGCCCGGCACCGGGGAGCTGTTTTTT. Translation: CASSVTWTGPGTGELFF.

J is TRBJ1-1 and V is TRBV6-2 or TRBV6-3; D gene ambiguous. CDR1 and CDR2 from the germline V gene are MNHEY and SVGEGT. The length of the CDR3 is 18 residues. V was cut by 6 bases and J by 2 bases, with 25 bases left in between. The CDR3: CASSPSGSLRARNTEAFF. CDR3 DNA sequence: TGTGCCAGCAGCCCATCCGGTTCTTTAAGGGCCCGCAACACTGAAGCTTTCTTT.